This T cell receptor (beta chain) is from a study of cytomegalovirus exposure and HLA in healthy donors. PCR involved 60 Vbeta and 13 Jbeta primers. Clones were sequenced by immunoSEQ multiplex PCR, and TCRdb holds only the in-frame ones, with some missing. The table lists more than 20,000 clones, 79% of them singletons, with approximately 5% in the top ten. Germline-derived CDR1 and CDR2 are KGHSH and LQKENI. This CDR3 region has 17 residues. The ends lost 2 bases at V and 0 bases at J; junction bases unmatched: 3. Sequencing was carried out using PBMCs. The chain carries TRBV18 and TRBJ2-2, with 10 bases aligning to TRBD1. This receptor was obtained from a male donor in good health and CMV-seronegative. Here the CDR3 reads CASSPRDRGANTGELFF. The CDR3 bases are TGTGCCAGCTCACCAAGGGACAGGGGCGCGAACACCGGGGAGCTGTTTTTT.